This T cell receptor beta chain originates from a study of blood T cells in healthy people across ages. Study context: The template switching approach captured approximately one barcoded beta molecule for every two T cells. Study-wide findings and caveats: Fewer expanded clones and more diversity marked long-lived versus aged donors. Estimates based on one million T cells were treated as lower bounds.

Comments on this clonotype: The antigen remains undetermined.

Next came a second PCR, run for roughly 6 to 11 cycles, which used a sample-barcoded 5' primer along with a J-beta primer mix. TCRdb re-derived calls from the 5' RACE reads in MiXCR, one entry per CDR3 protein. The table records almost 550,000 distinct CDR3 sequences, approximately 25% of them present only once. Germline lookup yields CDR1 SQVTM and CDR2 ANQGSEA. The CDR3 runs 14 residues. V shed 3 bases and J shed 3 bases, with 9 bases lying between them. The data were also submitted as part of a second study, on T cells of mothers and their children. According to that study: Related mother and child pairs showed slightly greater overlap (not significant) than unrelated pairs did.

This receptor was obtained from a boy aged 5-17 years in good health. Source material: blood. The rearrangement uses TRBV29-1 and TRBJ2-6, with a weak D call TRBD2 (6 bases). The CDR3, as DNA: TGCAGCGTTGATGGGGGAGGTGGGGCCAACGTCCTGACTTTC. Its protein product is CSVDGGGGANVLTF.